This TCR beta chain originates from a study of T-cell memory formation after mild COVID-19. This CDR3 spans 14 amino acids. With 5 bases removed from V and 0 bases from J, the gap between germline ends came to 10 bases. Germline lookup yields CDR1 MDHEN and CDR2 SYDVKM. Each CDR3 protein gets one entry after TCRdb re-called the 5' RACE reads with MiXCR. This sample has around 250,000 distinct CDR3 sequences, with roughly a tenth found just once. The source material was PBMCs or a T cell subset sorted from them (not recorded which). The V gene is TRBV28, the J gene TRBJ2-5; a weak D match, TRBD1 (6 bases). The source of this sequence is a man between 18 and 35 years old who had mild COVID-19 (a few samples of this study predate the infection). Cell type and time point are not known. The CDR3 DNA sequence: TGTGCCAGCAGTGCAGGGGTGTACCAAGAGACCCAGTACTTC. Protein product: CASSAGVYQETQYF.